Below are 30 T cell receptor beta chains sequenced from a single sample in a study of shared clonotypes between healthy human individuals. TCRdb keeps only in-frame clones here, not all; method: immunoSEQ multiplex PCR. The sample yields hundreds of thousands of clones, over 90% seen once. Naive CD8 cells comprised CD45RO-negative, CCR7-positively selected cells, excluding terminally differentiated effector memory CD45RA+ cells. What was sequenced was naive CD8+ T cells sorted from blood. The receptors derive from a man aged 25-40 years in good health.

V and J are TRBV15 and TRBJ1-1, with D uncertain. Germline V gene data show CDR1 as LNHNV and CDR2 as YYDKDF (reference sequence). The V and J ends lost 0 bases and 7 bases respectively, with 9 bases between them. CDR3 size: 13 residues. The CDR3: CATSRDRRGEAFF. CDR3 DNA: TGTGCCACCAGCAGAGATCGCCGGGGTGAAGCTTTCTTT.

The chain uses TRBV10-2 and TRBJ2-7; weak D call: TRBD2 (7 bases). V was cut by 2 bases and J by 1 base, with 12 bases left in between. Germline CDR1 reads WSHSY; CDR2 reads SAAADI. The CDR3 runs 15 residues. CDR3 in amino acids: CASSEEGGASYEQYF. The CDR3, as DNA: TGCGCCAGCAGTGAGGAGGGGGGGGCGTCCTACGAGCAGTACTTC.

V and J are TRBV27 and TRBJ2-7; D is unclear. The V and J ends lost 3 bases and 2 bases respectively, with 14 bases between them. The CDR3 has 15 residues. In germline, CDR1 is MNHEY, CDR2 SMNVEV (reference sequence). In nucleotides, the CDR3 is TGTGCCAGCAGTTTCCGGAACACCGCGGCCTACGAGCAGTACTTC. Encoded protein: CASSFRNTAAYEQYF.

This chain joins TRBV29-1 and TRBJ2-7; D uncertain. V was shortened by 6 bases and J by 0 bases, with 15 bases between the two germline ends. The germline V gene encodes CDR1 SQVTM and CDR2 ANQGSEA. This CDR3 spans 14 amino acids. CDR3 loop: CSVSGGLYSYEQYF. The CDR3 DNA follows: TGCAGCGTGTCTGGCGGCCTGTACTCCTACGAGCAGTACTTC.

The chain carries TRBV7-8 and TRBJ2-3; D is ambiguous. Germline lookup yields CDR1 SGHVS and CDR2 FQNEAQ. The V end was cut by 4 bases, the J end by 1 base, with 6 bases between. The CDR3 consists of 13 residues. For the CDR3, the DNA is TGTGCCAGCAGCTATGAGGGCACAGATACGCAGTATTTT. Encoded protein: CASSYEGTDTQYF.

This sequence joins TRBV21-1 and TRBJ2-2; TRBD2 was called by the table and not checked on the DNA. TRBV21-1 is given as a pseudogene. This CDR3 has 16 amino acids. DNA for the CDR3: TGTGCCAGCAGGCGACTAGCGGCCTTGAACACCGGGGAGCTGTTTTTT. Translation: CASRRLAALNTGELFF.

The chain links TRBV9 to TRBJ2-1; TRBD1 matches 11 bases. Germline values: CDR1 SGDLS, CDR2 YYNGEE. CDR3 length: 15 residues. V shed 4 bases, J shed 9 bases, and the junction held 9 bases outside the gene matches. The CDR3 sequence is CASSPSGQGAGEQFF. CDR3 coding DNA: TGTGCCAGCAGCCCCTCTGGACAGGGGGCGGGTGAGCAGTTCTTC.

The chain is built from TRBV27 and TRBJ1-2; TRBD1 aligns across 8 bases. This CDR3 contains 15 residues. The germline V gene has CDR1 MNHEY and CDR2 SMNVEV (reference sequence). V lost 3 bases and J lost 3; bases outside the gene matches: 6. The DNA for the CDR3 is TGTGCCAGCAGTTTGGGTCAGGGGGCCCACTATGGCTACACCTTC. Protein product: CASSLGQGAHYGYTF.

On this clone itself: This CDR3 is also generated by other DNA sequences in the sample. The CDR3 sequence: CASSQLNDQPQHF. The CDR3 DNA sequence: TGCGCCAGCAGCCAACTCAATGATCAGCCCCAGCATTTT. This chain links TRBV4-1 with TRBJ1-5; no clear D. The CDR3 sequence is 13 residues long. The germline V gene encodes CDR1 MGHRA and CDR2 YSYEKL. V was cut by 2 bases and J by 5 bases, with 7 bases left in between.

The chain links TRBV27 to TRBJ2-6, with D uncertain. V was pared by 7 bases and J by 0 bases, with 25 bases between. CDR1 and CDR2 (germline): MNHEY, SMNVEV (reference sequence). The CDR3 sequence is 20 residues long. CDR3 protein: CASTSLGPRRYFSGANVLTF. The CDR3 coding sequence is TGTGCCAGCACCTCATTAGGGCCTCGACGGTACTTCTCTGGGGCCAACGTCCTGACTTTC.

The chain is built from TRBV7-1 and TRBJ2-1, with 7 nucleotides matching TRBD1. Being an ORF, TRBV7-1 has a function that is uncertain. This CDR3 has 13 amino acids. V shed 5 bases and J 8 bases; nucleotides not matched to a gene: 6. The CDR3 loop is CASSTTGNDEQFF. CDR3 nucleotides: TGTGCCAGCAGCACGACAGGGAACGATGAGCAGTTCTTC.

The count of this clone is one. The V gene is TRBV6-4, the J gene TRBJ2-1; possible D gene TRBD2, 5 bases. The V and J ends lost 5 bases and 0 bases respectively, with 11 bases between them. The length of the CDR3 is 15 residues. Germline V CDR1 and CDR2: MRHNA, SNTAGT. Here the CDR3 reads CASSNGISSYNEQFF. The CDR3 DNA sequence: TGTGCCAGCAGTAACGGGATCAGCTCCTACAATGAGCAGTTCTTC.

The rearrangement joins TRBV5-5 to TRBJ2-3; possibly TRBD2 for D (7 bases). Germline CDR1 and CDR2: SGHKS and YYEKEE (reference sequence). The CDR3 runs to 16 residues. V gave up 3 bases and J gave up 2 bases, with 16 bases separating them. The CDR3 bases are TGTGCCAGCAGCTACGGTACGGGGGGCTTCACAGATACGCAGTATTTT. Amino acids: CASSYGTGGFTDTQYF.

The CDR3 loop is CASSEPGQDDTQYF. Written as DNA, the CDR3 is TGTGCCAGCAGTGAACCCGGACAGGACGATACGCAGTATTTT. This chain connects TRBV6-1 to TRBJ2-3, with 7 bases aligning to TRBD1. Germline CDR1 reads MNHNS; CDR2 reads SASEGT. This CDR3 region has 14 residues. V was clipped by 2 bases and J by 6 bases; unmatched bases: 5.

This chain links TRBV19 with TRBJ2-6; 7 nucleotides agree with TRBD1. Trimming took 6 bases from V and 3 from J; bases not matched to a gene: 14. Germline V gene data show CDR1 as LNHDA and CDR2 as SQIVND (reference sequence). The CDR3 covers 18 residues. The CDR3 DNA is TGTGCCAGTAGCCAGGACAGGATAGTCGTGGGTGGGGCCAACGTCCTGACTTTC. The encoded protein is CASSQDRIVVGGANVLTF.

This chain links TRBV12-5 with TRBJ1-1, with D unresolved. Germline V CDR1 and CDR2: LGHNT, FRNRAP. Trimming left V 7 bases short and J 0 bases short, with 3 bases between. The CDR3 length is 11 residues. CDR3 residues: CASAMNTEAFF. CDR3 DNA: TGTGCTAGTGCTATGAACACTGAAGCTTTCTTT.

The chain joins TRBV27 to TRBJ2-7; the D is unclear. This CDR3 region has 13 residues. Trimming pared 5 bases from V and 4 bases from J, leaving 12 bases between. Germline V gene data show CDR1 as MNHEY and CDR2 as SMNVEV (reference sequence). CDR3 amino acids: CASSHGDSYEQYF. DNA for the CDR3: TGTGCCAGCAGTCATGGGGATTCATACGAGCAGTACTTC.

The chain combines TRBV13 with TRBJ2-1; the D gene is possibly TRBD1 (6 bases). V lost 1 base to trimming and J lost 10 bases, with 11 bases between them. Germline CDR1 is PRHDT and CDR2 is FYEKMQ (reference sequence). This CDR3 is 13 amino acids long. CDR3 amino acids: CASSLVGGWEQFF. CDR3 nucleotide sequence: TGTGCCAGCAGCTTAGTAGGGGGTTGGGAGCAGTTCTTC.

V and J are TRBV18 and TRBJ1-1; D is unresolved. The V and J ends lost 5 bases and 3 bases respectively, with 13 bases between them. This CDR3 comprises 14 residues. Germline CDR1 and CDR2: KGHSH and LQKENI. CDR3 bases: TGTGCCAGCTCAGCGGGTTCGGGATACACTGAAGCTTTCTTT. Translation gives CASSAGSGYTEAFF. Together with reference TRBV18 and TRBJ1-1, the CDR3 gives the full variable domain: NAGVMQNPRHLVRRRGQEARLRCSPMKGHSHVYWYRQLPEEGLKFMVYLQKENIIDESGMPKERFSAEFPKEGPSILRIQQVVRGDSAAYFCASSAGSGYTEAFFGQGTRLTVV.

J is TRBJ2-5 and V is TRBV4-1; D call uncertain. Germline CDR1 reads MGHRA; CDR2 reads YSYEKL. This CDR3 is built from 14 residues. V lost 4 bases and J 5 bases, leaving 14 bases between the germline ends. CDR3 sequence: CASSPAVALETQYF. For the CDR3, the DNA is TGCGCCAGCAGCCCGGCCGTTGCGTTGGAGACCCAGTACTTC.

The gene calls are TRBV5-6 and TRBJ1-5; D is undetermined. The CDR3 length is 15 residues. Germline V gives CDR1 SGHDT, CDR2 YYEEEE. Trimming left V 2 bases short and J 3 bases short, with 12 bases between. CDR3 region: CASSFGWRDNQPQHF. The CDR3, as DNA: TGTGCCAGCAGCTTTGGTTGGAGGGACAATCAGCCCCAGCATTTT.

This rearrangement joins TRBV25-1 to TRBJ2-7; 10 bases are shared with TRBD1. Unmatched junction bases numbered 6, after V lost 3 bases and J lost 4 bases. CDR3 size: 15 residues. Germline V gives CDR1 MGHDK, CDR2 SYGVNS. This chain's CDR3 is CASSEARQGAYEQYF. CDR3 nucleotide sequence: TGTGCCAGCAGTGAGGCTAGACAGGGGGCTTACGAGCAGTACTTC.

This rearrangement joins TRBV7-9 to TRBJ1-5; D is unresolved. Germline V gene data show CDR1 as SEHNR and CDR2 as FQNEAQ (reference sequence). Trimming took 5 bases from V and 6 from J, leaving 8 bases between them. The CDR3 sequence is 12 residues long. CDR3 amino acids: CASSTSGQPQHF. The CDR3 DNA follows: TGTGCCAGCAGCACTAGTGGTCAGCCCCAGCATTTT.

The rearrangement joins TRBV28 to TRBJ2-1; D gene uncertain. V was shortened by 4 bases and J by 3 bases, with 10 bases between the two germline ends. CDR3 length equals 14 residues. Germline values: CDR1 MDHEN, CDR2 SYDVKM. In nucleotides, the CDR3 is TGTGCCAGCAGTTACGCAGGAGACTACAATGAGCAGTTCTTC. Amino acid sequence: CASSYAGDYNEQFF.

The rearrangement joins TRBV11-2 to TRBJ2-7, with TRBD2 as a possible D gene (6 bases). V was shortened by 7 bases and J by 3 bases, with 16 bases between the two germline ends. Germline V gives CDR1 SGHAT, CDR2 FQNNGV. This CDR3 is built from 14 residues. The CDR3 coding sequence is TGTGCCAGCAACTATTACACCGGGAGCTACGAGCAGTACTTC. It translates to CASNYYTGSYEQYF.

V usage is TRBV5-6 and J usage is TRBJ2-6; D might be TRBD1 or TRBD2, each matching 5 bases. CDR3 length: 18 amino acids. Trimming stripped 4 bases from V and 0 bases from J, with 17 bases between. CDR1 and CDR2 from the germline V gene are SGHDT and YYEEEE. The CDR3 coding sequence is TGTGCCAGCAGCCTCAACGGGGCAGGGAGCTCTGGGGCCAACGTCCTGACTTTC. Amino acids: CASSLNGAGSSGANVLTF.

The chain couples TRBV27 to TRBJ2-7; D is uncertain. Germline CDR1 and CDR2: MNHEY and SMNVEV (reference sequence). V shed 6 bases and J shed 7 bases, with 13 bases lying between them. This CDR3 has 12 amino acids. Written as DNA, the CDR3 is TGTGCCAGCAGAGATAACCCGGAGGAGCAGTACTTC. This sequence encodes CASRDNPEEQYF.

The gene calls are TRBV28 and TRBJ2-7; D uncertain. The CDR3 extends over 14 amino acids. V was trimmed by 6 bases and J by 0 bases, leaving 12 bases between them. The V gene's germline CDR1 is MDHEN and CDR2 SYDVKM. The CDR3 region has the DNA TGTGCCAGCAGCTTGGGGTGGGACTCCTACGAGCAGTACTTC. It is translated as CASSLGWDSYEQYF.

The rearrangement joins TRBV27 to TRBJ2-2; weak D call: TRBD2 (5 bases). The V end was cut by 0 bases, the J end by 1 base, with 9 bases between. Germline CDR1 MNHEY, CDR2 SMNVEV (reference sequence). The CDR3 is 16 amino acids. The CDR3 sequence is CASSLSYGENTGELFF. DNA of the CDR3: TGTGCCAGCAGTTTATCTTACGGGGAGAACACCGGGGAGCTGTTTTTT.

This chain connects TRBV29-1 to TRBJ2-7; TRBD1 matches at 9 bases. Germline CDR1 reads SQVTM; CDR2 reads ANQGSEA. This CDR3 is built from 14 residues. V dropped 3 bases and J dropped 1; count of bases not matched to a gene: 4. CDR3 nucleotide sequence: TGCAGCGTTGAGTTTGGACAGGGGTCCTACGAGCAGTACTTC. Its protein product is CSVEFGQGSYEQYF.